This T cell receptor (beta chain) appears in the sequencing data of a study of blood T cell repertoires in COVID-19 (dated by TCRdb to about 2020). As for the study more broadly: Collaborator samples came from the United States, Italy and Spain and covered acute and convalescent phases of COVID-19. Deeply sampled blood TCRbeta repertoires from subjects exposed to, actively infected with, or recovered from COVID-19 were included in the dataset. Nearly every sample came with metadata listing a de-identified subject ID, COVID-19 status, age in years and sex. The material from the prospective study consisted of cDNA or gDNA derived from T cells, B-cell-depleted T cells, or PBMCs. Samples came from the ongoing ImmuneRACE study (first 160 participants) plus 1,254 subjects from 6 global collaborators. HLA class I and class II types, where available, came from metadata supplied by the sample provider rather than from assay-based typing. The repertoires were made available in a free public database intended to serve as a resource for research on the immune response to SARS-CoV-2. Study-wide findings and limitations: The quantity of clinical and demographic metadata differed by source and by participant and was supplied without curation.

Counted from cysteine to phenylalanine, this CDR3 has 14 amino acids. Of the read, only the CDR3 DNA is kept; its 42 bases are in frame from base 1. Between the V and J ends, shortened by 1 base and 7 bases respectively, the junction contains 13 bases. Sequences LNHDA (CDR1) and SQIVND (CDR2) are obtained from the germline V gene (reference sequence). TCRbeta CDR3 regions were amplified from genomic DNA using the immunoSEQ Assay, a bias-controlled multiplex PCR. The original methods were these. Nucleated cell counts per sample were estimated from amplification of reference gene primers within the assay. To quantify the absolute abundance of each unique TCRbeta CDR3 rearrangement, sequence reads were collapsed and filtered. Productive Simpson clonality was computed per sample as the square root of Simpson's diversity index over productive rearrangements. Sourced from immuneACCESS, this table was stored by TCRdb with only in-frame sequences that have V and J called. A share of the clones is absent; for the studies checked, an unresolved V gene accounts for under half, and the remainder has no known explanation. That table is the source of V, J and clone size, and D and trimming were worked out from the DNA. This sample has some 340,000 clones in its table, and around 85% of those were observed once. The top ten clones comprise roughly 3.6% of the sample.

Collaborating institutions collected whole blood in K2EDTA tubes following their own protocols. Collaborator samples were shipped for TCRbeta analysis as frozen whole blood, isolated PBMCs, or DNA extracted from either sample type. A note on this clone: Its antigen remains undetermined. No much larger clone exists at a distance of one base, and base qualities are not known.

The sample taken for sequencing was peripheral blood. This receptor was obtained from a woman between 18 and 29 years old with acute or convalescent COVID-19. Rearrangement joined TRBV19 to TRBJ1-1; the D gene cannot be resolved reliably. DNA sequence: TGTGCCAGTAGTATAGCTGAGACACCCAATGAAGCTTTCTTT. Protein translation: CASSIAETPNEAFF.